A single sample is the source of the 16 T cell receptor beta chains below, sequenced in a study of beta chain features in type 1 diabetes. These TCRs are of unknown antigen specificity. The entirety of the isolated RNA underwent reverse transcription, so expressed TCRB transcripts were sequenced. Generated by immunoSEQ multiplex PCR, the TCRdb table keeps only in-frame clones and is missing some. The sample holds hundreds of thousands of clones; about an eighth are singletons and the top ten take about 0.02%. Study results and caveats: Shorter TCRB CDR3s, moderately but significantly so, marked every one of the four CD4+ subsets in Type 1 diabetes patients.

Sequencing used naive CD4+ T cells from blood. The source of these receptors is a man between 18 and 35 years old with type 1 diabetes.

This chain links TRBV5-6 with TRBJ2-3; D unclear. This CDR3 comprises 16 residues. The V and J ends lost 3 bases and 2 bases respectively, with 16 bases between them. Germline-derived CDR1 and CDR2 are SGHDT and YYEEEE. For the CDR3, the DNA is TGTGCCAGCAGCTCTGTCGGTTCGGCGCTCACAGATACGCAGTATTTT. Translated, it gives CASSSVGSALTDTQYF. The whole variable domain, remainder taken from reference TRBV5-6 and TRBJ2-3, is DAGVTQSPTHLIKTRGQQVTLRCSPKSGHDTVSWYQQALGQGPQFIFQYYEEEERQRGNFPDRFSGHQFPNYSSELNVNALLLGDSALYLCASSSVGSALTDTQYFGPGTRLTVL.

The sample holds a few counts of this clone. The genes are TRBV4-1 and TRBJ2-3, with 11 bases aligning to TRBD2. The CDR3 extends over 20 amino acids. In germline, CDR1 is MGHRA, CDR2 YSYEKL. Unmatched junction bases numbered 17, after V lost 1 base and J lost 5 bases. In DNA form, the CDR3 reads TGCGCCAGCAGCCAAGTACGTGGACTAGCGGGTAACGTCAAAGGAGATACGCAGTATTTT. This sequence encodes CASSQVRGLAGNVKGDTQYF.

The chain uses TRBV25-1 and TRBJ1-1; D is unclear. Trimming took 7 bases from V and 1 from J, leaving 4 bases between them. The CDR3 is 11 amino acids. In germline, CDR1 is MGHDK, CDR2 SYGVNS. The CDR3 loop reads CASTWNTEAFF. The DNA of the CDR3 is TGTGCCAGCACCTGGAACACTGAAGCTTTCTTT.

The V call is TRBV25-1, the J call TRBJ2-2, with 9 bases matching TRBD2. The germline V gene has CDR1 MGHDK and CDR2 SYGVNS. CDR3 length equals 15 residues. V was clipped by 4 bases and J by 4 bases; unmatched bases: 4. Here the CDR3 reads CASSGLAGSTGELFF. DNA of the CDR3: TGTGCCAGCAGTGGGCTAGCGGGGAGCACCGGGGAGCTGTTTTTT.

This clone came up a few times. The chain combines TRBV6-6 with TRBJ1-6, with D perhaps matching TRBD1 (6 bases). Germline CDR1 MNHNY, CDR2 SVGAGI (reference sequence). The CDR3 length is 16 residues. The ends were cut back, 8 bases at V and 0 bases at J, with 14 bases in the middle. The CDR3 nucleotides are TGTGCCAGCGGCAGGGGCCCGAGCTCCTATAATTCACCCCTCCACTTT. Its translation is CASGRGPSSYNSPLHF.

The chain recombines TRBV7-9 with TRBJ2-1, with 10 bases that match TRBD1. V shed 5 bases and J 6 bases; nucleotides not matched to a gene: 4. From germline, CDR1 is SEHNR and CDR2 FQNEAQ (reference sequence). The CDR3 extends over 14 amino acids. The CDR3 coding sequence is TGTGCCAGCAGCCAGGACAGGGGGGCCAATGAGCAGTTCTTC. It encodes CASSQDRGANEQFF.

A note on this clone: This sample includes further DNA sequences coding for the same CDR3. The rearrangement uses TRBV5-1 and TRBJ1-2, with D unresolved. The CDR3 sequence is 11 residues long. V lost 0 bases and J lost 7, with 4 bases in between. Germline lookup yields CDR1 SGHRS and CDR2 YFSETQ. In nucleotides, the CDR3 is TGCGCCAGCAGCTTGGAGGGTGGCTACACCTTC. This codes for CASSLEGGYTF.

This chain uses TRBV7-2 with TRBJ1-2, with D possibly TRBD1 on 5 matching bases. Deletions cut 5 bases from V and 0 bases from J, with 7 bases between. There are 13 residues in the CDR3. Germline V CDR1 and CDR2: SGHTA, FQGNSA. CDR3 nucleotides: TGTGCCAGCAGCCCGACAGCTAACTATGGCTACACCTTC. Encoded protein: CASSPTANYGYTF.

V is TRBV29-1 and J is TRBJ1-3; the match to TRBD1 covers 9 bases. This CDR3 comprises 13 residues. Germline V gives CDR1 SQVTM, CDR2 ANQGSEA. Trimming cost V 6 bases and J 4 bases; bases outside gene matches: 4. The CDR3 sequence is CSVRTGAGNTIYF. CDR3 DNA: TGCAGCGTCCGGACAGGGGCGGGAAACACCATATATTTT.

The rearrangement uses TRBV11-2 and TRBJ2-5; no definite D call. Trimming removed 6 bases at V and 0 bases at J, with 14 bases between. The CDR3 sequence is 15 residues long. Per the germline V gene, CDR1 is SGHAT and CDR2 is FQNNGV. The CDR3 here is CASRKPYQYQETQYF. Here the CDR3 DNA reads TGTGCCAGCAGAAAGCCCTACCAGTACCAAGAGACCCAGTACTTC.

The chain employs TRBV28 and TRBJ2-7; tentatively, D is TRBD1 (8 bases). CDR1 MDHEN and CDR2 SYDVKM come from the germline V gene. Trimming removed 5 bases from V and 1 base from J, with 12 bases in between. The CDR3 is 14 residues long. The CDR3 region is CASSIQGGSYEQYF. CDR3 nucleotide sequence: TGTGCCAGCAGTATACAGGGGGGGTCCTACGAGCAGTACTTC.

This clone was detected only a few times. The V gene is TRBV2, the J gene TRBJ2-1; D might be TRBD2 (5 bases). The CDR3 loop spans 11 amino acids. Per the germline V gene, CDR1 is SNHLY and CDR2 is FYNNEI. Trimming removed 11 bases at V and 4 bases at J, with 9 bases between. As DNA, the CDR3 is TGTGCCCCTTCGGGGTACAATGAGCAGTTCTTC. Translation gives CAPSGYNEQFF.

CDR3 in amino acids: CASSSDPEGTEAFF. CDR3 in DNA: TGTGCCAGCAGCTCGGACCCAGAGGGAACTGAAGCTTTCTTT. J is TRBJ1-1 and V is TRBV11-2, with D uncertain. The germline gives CDR1 SGHAT, CDR2 FQNNGV. This CDR3 has 14 residues. V gave up 4 bases and J gave up 5 bases, with 14 bases separating them.

The CDR3: CASSATHGTAEYF. CDR3 sequence (DNA): TGTGCCAGCAGCGCAACCCACGGGACAGCCGAGTACTTC. V and J are TRBV9 and TRBJ2-7, with 7 bases identical to TRBD1. Unmatched junction bases numbered 11, after V lost 3 bases and J lost 11 bases. From germline, CDR1 is SGDLS and CDR2 YYNGEE. This CDR3 contains 13 residues.

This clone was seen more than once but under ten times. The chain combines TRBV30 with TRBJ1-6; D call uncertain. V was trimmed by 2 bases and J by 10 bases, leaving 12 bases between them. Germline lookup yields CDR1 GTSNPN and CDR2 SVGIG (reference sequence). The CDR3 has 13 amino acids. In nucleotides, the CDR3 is TGTGCCTGGAGTCCTCCAGGCGGGTCACCCCTCCACTTT. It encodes CAWSPPGGSPLHF.

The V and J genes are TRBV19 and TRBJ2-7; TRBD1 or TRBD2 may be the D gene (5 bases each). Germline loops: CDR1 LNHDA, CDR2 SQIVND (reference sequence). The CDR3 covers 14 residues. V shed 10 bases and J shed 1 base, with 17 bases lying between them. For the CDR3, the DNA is TGTGCCACAGCCTCCGGGACCGAGTCCTACGAGCAGTACTTC. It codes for CATASGTESYEQYF.